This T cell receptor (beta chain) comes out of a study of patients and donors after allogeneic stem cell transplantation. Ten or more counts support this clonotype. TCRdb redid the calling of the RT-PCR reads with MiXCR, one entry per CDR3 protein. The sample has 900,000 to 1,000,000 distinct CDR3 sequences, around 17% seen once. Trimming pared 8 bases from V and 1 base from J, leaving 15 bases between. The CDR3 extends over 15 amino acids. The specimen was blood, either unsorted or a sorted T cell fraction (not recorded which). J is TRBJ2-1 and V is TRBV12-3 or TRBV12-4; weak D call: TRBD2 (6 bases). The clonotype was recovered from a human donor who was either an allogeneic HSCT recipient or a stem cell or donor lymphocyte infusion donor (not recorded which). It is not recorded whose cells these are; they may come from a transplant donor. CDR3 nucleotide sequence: TGTGCCAGCGGTCGGGAGACCGGGTCCTACAATGAGCAGTTCTTC. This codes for CASGRETGSYNEQFF.